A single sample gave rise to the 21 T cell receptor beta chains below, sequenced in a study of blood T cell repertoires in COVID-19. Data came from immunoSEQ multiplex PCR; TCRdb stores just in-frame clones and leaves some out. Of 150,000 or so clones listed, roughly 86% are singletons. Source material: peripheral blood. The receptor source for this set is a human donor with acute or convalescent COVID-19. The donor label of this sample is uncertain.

The CDR3: CAWRTGVSGNTIYF. In nucleotides, the CDR3 is TGTGCCTGGAGAACAGGCGTCTCTGGAAACACCATATATTTT. This chain connects TRBV30 to TRBJ1-3; tentatively, D is TRBD1 (5 bases). Germline CDR1 reads GTSNPN; CDR2 reads SVGIG (reference sequence). Trimming pared 3 bases from V and 0 bases from J, leaving 9 bases between. The CDR3 extends over 14 amino acids. Full variable domain (rest looked up from reference TRBV30 and TRBJ1-3): SQTIHQWPATLVQPVGSPLSLECTVEGTSNPNLYWYRQAAGRGLQLLFYSVGIGQISSEVPQNLSASRPQDRQFILSSKKLLLSDSGFYLCAWRTGVSGNTIYFGEGSWLTVV.

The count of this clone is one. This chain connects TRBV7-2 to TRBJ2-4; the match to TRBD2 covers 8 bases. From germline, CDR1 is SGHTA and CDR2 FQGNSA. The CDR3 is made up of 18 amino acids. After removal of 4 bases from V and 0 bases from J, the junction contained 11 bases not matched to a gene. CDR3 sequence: CASSSSGSGGVAKNIQYF. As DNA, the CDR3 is TGTGCCAGCAGCTCCTCCGGGAGCGGGGGTGTAGCCAAAAACATTCAGTACTTC. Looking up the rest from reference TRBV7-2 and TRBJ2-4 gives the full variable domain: GAGVSQSPSNKVTEKGKDVELRCDPISGHTALYWYRQSLGQGLEFLIYFQGNSAPDKSGLPSDRFSAERTGGSVSTLTIQRTQQEDSAVYLCASSSSGSGGVAKNIQYFGAGTRLSVL.

CDR3 DNA sequence: TGCGCCAGCAGCTTACAGGGCCCCGATAGCAATCAGCCCCAGCATTTT. Amino acid sequence: CASSLQGPDSNQPQHF. The genes are TRBV5-1 and TRBJ1-5, with D possibly being TRBD1 (6 bases). V was trimmed by 2 bases and J by 0 bases, leaving 12 bases between them. The CDR3 sequence is 16 residues long. Germline V gene sequence: CDR1 SGHRS, CDR2 YFSETQ.

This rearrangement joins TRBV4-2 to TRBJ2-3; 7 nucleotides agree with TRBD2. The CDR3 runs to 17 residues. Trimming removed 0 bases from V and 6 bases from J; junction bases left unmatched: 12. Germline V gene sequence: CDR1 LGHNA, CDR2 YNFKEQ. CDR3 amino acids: CASSQENSGGRGDTQYF. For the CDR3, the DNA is TGTGCCAGCAGCCAAGAAAACTCGGGGGGTAGGGGTGATACGCAGTATTTT.

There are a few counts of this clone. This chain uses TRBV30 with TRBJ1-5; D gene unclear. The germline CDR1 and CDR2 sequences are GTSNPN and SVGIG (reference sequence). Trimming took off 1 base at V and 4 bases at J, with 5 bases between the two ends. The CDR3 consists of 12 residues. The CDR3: CAWSGHNQPQHF. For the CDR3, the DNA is TGTGCCTGGAGTGGGCATAATCAGCCCCAGCATTTT.

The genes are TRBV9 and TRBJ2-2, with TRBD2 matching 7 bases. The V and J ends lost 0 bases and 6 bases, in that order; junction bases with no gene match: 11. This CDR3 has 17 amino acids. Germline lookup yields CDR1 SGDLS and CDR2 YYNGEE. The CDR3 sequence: CASSVGTGGFTAGELFF. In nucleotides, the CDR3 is TGTGCCAGCAGCGTAGGAACGGGAGGATTTACGGCCGGGGAGCTGTTTTTT.

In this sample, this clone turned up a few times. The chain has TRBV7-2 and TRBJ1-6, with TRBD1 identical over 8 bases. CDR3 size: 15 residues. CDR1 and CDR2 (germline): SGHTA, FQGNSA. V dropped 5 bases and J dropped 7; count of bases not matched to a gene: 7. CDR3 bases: TGTGCCAGCAGCCAGGGGGGACAGGTGAATTCACCCCTCCACTTT. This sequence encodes CASSQGGQVNSPLHF.

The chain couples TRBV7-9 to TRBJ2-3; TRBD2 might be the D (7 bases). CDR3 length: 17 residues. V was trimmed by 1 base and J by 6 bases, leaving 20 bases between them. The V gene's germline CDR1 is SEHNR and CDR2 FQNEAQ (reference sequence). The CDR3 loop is CASSLGWAGAPLDTQYF. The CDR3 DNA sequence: TGTGCCAGCAGCTTAGGATGGGCGGGGGCGCCACTGGATACGCAGTATTTT.

The CDR3 region has the DNA TGTGCCAGCAGCGTAGAACCTACAGGGTCCGAGCAGTACTTC. This encodes CASSVEPTGSEQYF. This sequence joins TRBV9 and TRBJ2-7; perhaps TRBD1 as D (6 bases). The V gene's germline CDR1 is SGDLS and CDR2 YYNGEE. CDR3 size: 14 residues. With 0 bases removed from V and 6 bases from J, the gap between germline ends came to 13 bases.

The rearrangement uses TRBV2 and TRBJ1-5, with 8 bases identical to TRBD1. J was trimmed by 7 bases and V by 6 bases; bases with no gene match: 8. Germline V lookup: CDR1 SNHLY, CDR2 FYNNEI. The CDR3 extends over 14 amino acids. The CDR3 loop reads CASSVDRARQPQHF. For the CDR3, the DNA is TGTGCCAGCAGCGTGGACAGGGCGAGGCAGCCCCAGCATTTT.

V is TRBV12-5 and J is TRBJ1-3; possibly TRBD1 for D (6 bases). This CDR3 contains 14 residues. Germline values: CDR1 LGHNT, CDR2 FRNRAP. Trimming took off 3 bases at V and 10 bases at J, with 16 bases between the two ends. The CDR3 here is CASGFGVEGGTIYF. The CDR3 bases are TGTGCTAGTGGTTTTGGGGTCGAAGGGGGAACCATATATTTT.

CDR3 in DNA: TGCGCCAGCAGCCAAGATCGGGACAGCGTACCCACTCATAACTATGGCTACACCTTC. It codes for CASSQDRDSVPTHNYGYTF. J is TRBJ1-2 and V is TRBV4-1, with 7 positions matching TRBD1. The CDR3 is 19 residues long. CDR1 and CDR2 (germline): MGHRA, YSYEKL. Trimming took 0 bases from V and 1 from J; bases not matched to a gene: 14.

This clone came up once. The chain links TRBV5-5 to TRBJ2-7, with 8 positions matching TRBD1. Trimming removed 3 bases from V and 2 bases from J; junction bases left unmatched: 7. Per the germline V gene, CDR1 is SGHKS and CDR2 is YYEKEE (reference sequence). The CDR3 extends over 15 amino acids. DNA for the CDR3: TGTGCCAGCAGCTCGTGGGGGACAGGCCCCTACGAGCAGTACTTC. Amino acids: CASSSWGTGPYEQYF.

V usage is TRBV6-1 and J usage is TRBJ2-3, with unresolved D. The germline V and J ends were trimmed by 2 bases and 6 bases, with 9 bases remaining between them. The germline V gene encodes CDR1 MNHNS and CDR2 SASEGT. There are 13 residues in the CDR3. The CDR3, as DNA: TGTGCCAGCAGTGAATTTGAGGAGGATACGCAGTATTTT. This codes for CASSEFEEDTQYF.

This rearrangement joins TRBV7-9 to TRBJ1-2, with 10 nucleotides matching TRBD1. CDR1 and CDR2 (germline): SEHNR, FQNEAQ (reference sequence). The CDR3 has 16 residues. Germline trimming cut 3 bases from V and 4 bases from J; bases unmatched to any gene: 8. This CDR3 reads CASSFTGTGVGYGYTF. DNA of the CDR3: TGTGCCAGCAGCTTCACCGGGACAGGGGTCGGCTATGGCTACACCTTC. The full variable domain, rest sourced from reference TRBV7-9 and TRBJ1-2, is DTGVSQNPRHKITKRGQNVTFRCDPISEHNRLYWYRQTLGQGPEFLTYFQNEAQLEKSRLLSDRFSAERPKGSFSTLEIQRTEQGDSAMYLCASSFTGTGVGYGYTFGSGTRLTVV.

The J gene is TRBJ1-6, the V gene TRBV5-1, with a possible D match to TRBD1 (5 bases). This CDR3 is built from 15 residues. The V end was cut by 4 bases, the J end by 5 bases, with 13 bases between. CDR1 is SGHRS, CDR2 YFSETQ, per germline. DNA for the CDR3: TGCGCCAGCAGCCCCAGGGAGGTGGATAATTCACCCCTCCACTTT. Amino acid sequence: CASSPREVDNSPLHF.

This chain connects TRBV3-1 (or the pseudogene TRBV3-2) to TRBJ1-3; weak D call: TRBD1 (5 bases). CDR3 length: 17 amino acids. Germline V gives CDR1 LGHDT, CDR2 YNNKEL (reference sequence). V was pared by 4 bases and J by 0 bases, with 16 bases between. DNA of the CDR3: TGTGCCAGCAGCCTAGGATTACAGGCTAGCTCTGGAAACACCATATATTTT. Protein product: CASSLGLQASSGNTIYF.

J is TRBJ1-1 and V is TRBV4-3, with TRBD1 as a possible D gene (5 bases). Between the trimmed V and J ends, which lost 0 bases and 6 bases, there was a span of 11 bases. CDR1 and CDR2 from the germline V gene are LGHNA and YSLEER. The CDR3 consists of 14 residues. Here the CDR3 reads CASSQDPGGAEAFF. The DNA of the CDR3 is TGCGCCAGCAGCCAAGATCCGGGGGGGGCTGAAGCTTTCTTT.

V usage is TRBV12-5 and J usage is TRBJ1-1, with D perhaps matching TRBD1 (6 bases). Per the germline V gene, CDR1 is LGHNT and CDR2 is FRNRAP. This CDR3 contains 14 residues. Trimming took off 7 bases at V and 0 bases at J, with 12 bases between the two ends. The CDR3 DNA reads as TGTGCTAGTGCCGCAGGACAGATGAACACTGAAGCTTTCTTT. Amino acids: CASAAGQMNTEAFF.

The CDR3 sequence: CAISGGRGPEETQYF. CDR3 bases: TGTGCCATCAGTGGAGGCAGGGGGCCTGAAGAGACCCAGTACTTC. The chain uses TRBV10-3 and TRBJ2-5; TRBD1 aligns across 8 bases. The germline V gene has CDR1 ENHRY and CDR2 SYGVKD. CDR3 length: 15 residues. After removal of 4 bases from V and 3 bases from J, the junction contained 7 bases not matched to a gene.

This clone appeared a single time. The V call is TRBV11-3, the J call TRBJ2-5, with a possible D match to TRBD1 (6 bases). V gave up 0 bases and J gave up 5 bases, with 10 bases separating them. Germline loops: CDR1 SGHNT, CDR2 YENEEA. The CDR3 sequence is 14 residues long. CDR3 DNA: TGTGCCAGCAGCTTAGAGGGGGCGCAGGAGACCCAGTACTTC. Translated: CASSLEGAQETQYF.